These 21 T cell receptor beta chains were all obtained from the same sample, sequenced in a study of control samples from healthy donors and cancer patients. Method: immunoSEQ multiplex PCR; TCRdb's copy keeps in-frame clones and lacks some. The sample includes over 50,000 clones, 75% to 85% of them seen just once. Input material: blood. Receptors were obtained from a man aged 65-85 years in good health.

The rearrangement uses TRBV14 and TRBJ2-1; D possibly matches TRBD1 or TRBD2 (5 bases each). The CDR3 sequence is 13 residues long. Trimming removed 3 bases at V and 4 bases at J, with 7 bases between. The germline CDR1 and CDR2 sequences are SGHDN and FVKESK. The CDR3 region is CASSQGPYNEQFF. In nucleotides, the CDR3 is TGTGCCAGCAGCCAGGGACCGTACAATGAGCAGTTCTTC.

This clone was picked up one time. This chain links TRBV19 with TRBJ1-5, with D perhaps TRBD1 (5 bases). V was clipped by 4 bases and J by 3 bases, with 19 bases between them. CDR1 and CDR2 from the germline V gene are LNHDA and SQIVND (reference sequence). The CDR3 is 17 residues long. This CDR3 is CASSKTGLWNFNQPQHF. In nucleotides, the CDR3 is TGTGCCAGTAGTAAAACGGGACTGTGGAACTTCAATCAGCCCCAGCATTTT.

This clone was counted once. The chain is built from TRBV6-2 or TRBV6-3 and TRBJ1-1; D possibly corresponds to TRBD1 (5 bases). Germline-derived CDR1 and CDR2 are MNHEY and SVGEGT. Trimming removed 6 bases from V and 1 base from J, with 12 bases in between. The CDR3 totals 14 residues. This CDR3 reads CASSVTRGNTEAFF. Written as DNA, the CDR3 is TGTGCCAGCAGCGTTACAAGGGGGAACACTGAAGCTTTCTTT.

The chain joins TRBV6-5 to TRBJ2-1; 7 bases fit TRBD2. With V trimmed by 5 bases and J by 3 bases, 7 bases remained unmatched. The germline V gene encodes CDR1 MNHEY and CDR2 SVGAGI. The CDR3 runs 15 residues. CDR3 sequence reads: CASSPGGGLYNEQFF. Written as DNA, the CDR3 is TGTGCCAGCAGTCCGGGGGGAGGACTCTACAATGAGCAGTTCTTC.

The chain carries TRBV9 and TRBJ1-2; 7 bases are a match to TRBD1. In germline, CDR1 is SGDLS, CDR2 YYNGEE. After removal of 3 bases from V and 4 bases from J, the junction contained 6 bases not matched to a gene. This CDR3 has 14 amino acids. The CDR3 region is CASSARQGGYGYTF. The CDR3 bases are TGTGCCAGCAGCGCCAGACAGGGTGGCTATGGCTACACCTTC.

This clone is labeled medium-sized (0.01 to 0.1%). The rearrangement joins TRBV7-2 to TRBJ2-1; 8 bases fit TRBD2. V trimming: 6 bases; J trimming: 15 bases; junction bases outside the gene matches: 10. Germline V gene lookup returns CDR1 SGHTA and CDR2 FQGNSA. This CDR3 region has 12 residues. This CDR3 is CASSLAGPGWFF. In nucleotides, the CDR3 is TGTGCCAGCAGTCTAGCGGGCCCCGGATGGTTCTTC.

This clone was observed a few times. V is TRBV12-3 or TRBV12-4 and J is TRBJ2-7; D may correspond to TRBD1 or TRBD2 (5 bases each). This CDR3 comprises 13 residues. Trimming removed 3 bases at V and 12 bases at J, with 18 bases between. CDR3 bases: TGTGCCAGCAGTTTCGGCGACAGAACTAGGGCGTACTTC. Its translation: CASSFGDRTRAYF.

The chain links TRBV9 to TRBJ2-1, with unresolved D. Per germline, CDR1 SGDLS and CDR2 YYNGEE. V gave up 0 bases and J gave up 5 bases, with 12 bases separating them. CDR3 size: 15 residues. In DNA, the CDR3 is TGTGCCAGCAGCGTAGGATCTAGTGGGAACAATGAGCAGTTCTTC. It translates to CASSVGSSGNNEQFF.

The chain has TRBV5-6 and TRBJ2-1; 8 nucleotides agree with TRBD1. Germline V lookup: CDR1 SGHDT, CDR2 YYEEEE. The CDR3 runs to 14 residues. Trimming at V came to 0 bases and at J to 7 bases, leaving 3 bases not matched to a gene. This CDR3 is CASSLAYRGNEQFF. The CDR3 DNA reads as TGTGCCAGCAGCTTGGCGTACAGGGGGAATGAGCAGTTCTTC.

The chain carries TRBV6-1 and TRBJ2-3; 9 positions agree with TRBD2. The CDR3 is made up of 15 amino acids. The V and J ends lost 3 bases and 1 base, in that order; junction bases with no gene match: 2. Germline V gives CDR1 MNHNS, CDR2 SASEGT. CDR3 bases: TGTGCCAGCAGTGACATAGCGGGGGGCACAGATACGCAGTATTTT. Translation gives CASSDIAGGTDTQYF.

The V gene is TRBV30, the J gene TRBJ2-3, with D tentatively TRBD1 (6 bases). CDR3 length: 15 residues. CDR1 is GTSNPN, CDR2 SVGIG, per germline (reference sequence). Trimming removed 3 bases from V and 0 bases from J, with 13 bases in between. CDR3: CAWSSGTLSTDTQYF. The DNA for the CDR3 is TGTGCCTGGAGCTCCGGGACACTTAGCACAGATACGCAGTATTTT.

This chain connects TRBV7-2 to TRBJ1-5; weak D call: TRBD1 (5 bases). Looked up from germline, CDR1 is SGHTA and CDR2 is FQGNSA. CDR3 length: 15 amino acids. The V end was cut by 2 bases, the J end by 7 bases, with 15 bases between. CDR3 DNA sequence: TGTGCCAGCAGCTTAAGGGGCGGGGGGGGGCAGCCCCAGCATTTT. Translated, it gives CASSLRGGGGQPQHF.

The chain uses TRBV20-1 and TRBJ1-4; D is ambiguous. Germline loops: CDR1 DFQATT, CDR2 SNEGSKA (reference sequence). Trimming cost V 3 bases and J 2 bases, with 13 bases left between them. The CDR3 has 15 amino acids. CDR3 in amino acids: CSASSPAGTNEKLFF. The DNA for the CDR3 is TGCAGTGCTAGTTCCCCCGCGGGGACTAATGAAAAACTGTTTTTT.

The chain couples TRBV30 to TRBJ1-3, with unresolved D. The CDR3 loop spans 13 amino acids. Deletions cut 0 bases from V and 6 bases from J, with 9 bases between. CDR1 and CDR2 from the germline V gene are GTSNPN and SVGIG (reference sequence). The CDR3 is CAWSVGGSNTIYF. For the CDR3, the DNA is TGTGCCTGGAGTGTAGGAGGGTCAAACACCATATATTTT.

V gene TRBV19 combines with J gene TRBJ2-1, with D perhaps matching TRBD1 or TRBD2 (5 bases each). CDR3 size: 14 residues. From germline, CDR1 is LNHDA and CDR2 SQIVND (reference sequence). V was pared by 5 bases and J by 6 bases, with 14 bases between. The CDR3 protein is CASSQVWGSNEQFF. CDR3 nucleotide sequence: TGTGCCAGTAGTCAGGTATGGGGGTCCAATGAGCAGTTCTTC.

The V call is TRBV2, the J call TRBJ1-1; 11 nucleotides agree with TRBD1. The CDR3 has 14 residues. Germline assignment: CDR1 SNHLY and CDR2 FYNNEI. V lost 6 bases to trimming and J lost 4 bases; unmatched junction nucleotides: 4. The chain's CDR3 is CASRVGTGGTEAFF. The CDR3 DNA reads as TGTGCCAGCAGAGTTGGGACAGGGGGCACTGAAGCTTTCTTT.

This clone appeared a single time. This rearrangement joins TRBV6-5 to TRBJ2-1; D assignment may be TRBD1 or TRBD2 (5 bases each). V was pared by 5 bases and J by 15 bases, with 20 bases between. CDR1 is MNHEY and CDR2 is SVGAGI in the germline V gene. This CDR3 contains 13 residues. The CDR3 bases are TGTGCCAGCAGTAGGGAGACAGCCTCCATCACGTTCTTC. It codes for CASSRETASITFF.

V usage is TRBV11-3 and J usage is TRBJ2-7; 7 nucleotides align to TRBD2. The CDR3 loop spans 14 amino acids. Germline-derived CDR1 and CDR2 are SGHNT and YENEEA. After removal of 5 bases from V and 4 bases from J, the junction contained 8 bases not matched to a gene. DNA of the CDR3: TGTGCCAGCAGCGAGACGGCGGGAGCATACGAGCAGTACTTC. Its translation is CASSETAGAYEQYF.

The V and J genes are TRBV3-1 (or the pseudogene TRBV3-2) and TRBJ2-7; 10 positions agree with TRBD2. The germline V gene encodes CDR1 LGHDT and CDR2 YNNKEL (reference sequence). There are 17 residues in the CDR3. The V gene end was trimmed by 2 bases and the J gene end by 1 base; junction bases not matched to a gene: 8. CDR3 coding DNA: TGTGCCAGCAGCCAAAAGAGCGGGAGGGTATCGTCCTACGAGCAGTACTTC. It specifies CASSQKSGRVSSYEQYF.

This clone was detected a few times. The chain carries TRBV5-4 and TRBJ2-5; TRBD2 matches at 10 bases. CDR1 SGHNT and CDR2 YYREEE come from the germline V gene (reference sequence). With V trimmed by 4 bases and J by 4 bases, 13 bases remained unmatched. The CDR3 has 17 amino acids. The CDR3 DNA sequence: TGTGCCAGCAGCCGCGAGCGGGGGGGCGTGATCGGAGAGACCCAGTACTTC. Protein product: CASSRERGGVIGETQYF.

The V and J genes are TRBV28 and TRBJ2-1; D may be TRBD1 or TRBD2 (5 bases each). The CDR3 extends over 17 amino acids. V gave up 1 base and J gave up 6 bases, with 19 bases separating them. Per the germline V gene, CDR1 is MDHEN and CDR2 is SYDVKM. For the CDR3, the DNA is TGTGCCAGCAGTTTATCGGGAAGGAAGGGACGTGGCAATGAGCAGTTCTTC. Encoded protein: CASSLSGRKGRGNEQFF.